Below are 2 T cell receptor beta chains sequenced from a single sample in a study of T-cell reconstitution after alpha-beta-depleted transplantation in children. Unique molecular identifiers were incorporated into the prepared TCRbeta library. TCRdb reprocessed the PCR reads via MiXCR and lists one record per CDR3 protein. The sample yields 350,000 to 400,000 distinct CDR3 sequences, around 21% seen once. The material was PBMCs from the stem cell graft donor, obtained from the stem cell graft. Receptor source: a human donor who donated a stem cell graft to a child with acute myeloid leukemia.

The V call is TRBV10-3, the J call TRBJ1-2; D might be TRBD1 (5 bases). Germline lookup yields CDR1 ENHRY and CDR2 SYGVKD. This CDR3 has 15 residues. Trimming took 0 bases from V and 2 from J, leaving 10 bases between them. The CDR3 coding sequence is TGTGCCATCAGTGAGTCTCAGGGAGCAAACTATGGCTACACCTTC. This codes for CAISESQGANYGYTF.

This clonotype was observed many times. The genes are TRBV7-3 and TRBJ2-3, with D perhaps TRBD2 (6 bases). The CDR3 loop spans 14 amino acids. V lost 3 bases, J lost 3 bases, and 10 bases lay in between. Germline CDR1 and CDR2: SGHTA and FQGTGA. CDR3 protein: CASSLAEGTDTQYF. Written as DNA, the CDR3 is TGTGCCAGCAGCTTGGCGGAGGGGACAGATACGCAGTATTTT.